The source of this T cell receptor (beta chain) is a study of chemoradiotherapy in HPV16-positive cancers. Findings and caveats of the study: Candidate HPV-specific clones and E7-related TCR motifs grew in tumor during treatment.

With respect to this clone: Its antigen is unidentified.

Germline CDR1 and CDR2: MGHDK and SYGVNS. This CDR3 has 15 amino acids. V lost 4 bases to trimming and J lost 9 bases, with 19 bases between them. Libraries were prepared by immunoSEQ multiplex PCR; TCRdb keeps only in-frame clonotypes and omits some of them. The table records about 12,000 clones, 75% of them present only once. The rearrangement links TRBV25-1 to TRBJ2-1; D may match TRBD1 or TRBD2 (6 bases each). This receptor was identified in a human donor with HPV-associated anogenital cancer. The biological material was taken from a patient who underwent chemoradiotherapy. CDR3 sequence reads: CASSGPHAKGGEQFF. The CDR3 DNA reads as TGTGCCAGCAGTGGGCCCCACGCCAAGGGGGGTGAGCAGTTCTTC.